The 15 T cell receptor beta chains below all came from one sample that was sequenced in a study of T-cell memory formation after mild COVID-19. TCRdb re-derived calls from the 5' RACE reads in MiXCR, one entry per CDR3 protein. The repertoire holds 45,000 to 55,000 distinct CDR3 sequences, with approximately 6.6% as singletons. Sample: PBMCs or a T cell subset sorted from them (not recorded which). These receptors came from a man aged 18 to 29 who had mild COVID-19 (a few samples of this study predate the infection). Cell type and time point are not known.

This clonotype has only a few counts. The J gene is TRBJ2-7, the V gene TRBV6-2 or TRBV6-3; 7 nucleotides match TRBD1. The germline CDR1 and CDR2 sequences are MNHEY and SVGEGT. CDR3 length: 13 residues. V lost 7 bases and J lost 2; bases outside the gene matches: 5. DNA for the CDR3: TGTGCCAGCAAAATGGGACAGCCCTACGAGCAGTACTTC. It translates to CASKMGQPYEQYF.

This clonotype was seen only a few times. V gene TRBV27 combines with J gene TRBJ1-5; D remains unclear. The germline CDR1 and CDR2 sequences are MNHEY and SMNVEV (reference sequence). The CDR3 runs 14 residues. V lost 6 bases to trimming and J lost 3 bases, with 12 bases between them. The CDR3 loop is CASRATGFNQPQHF. The CDR3 DNA reads TGTGCCAGCAGAGCGACGGGCTTCAATCAGCCCCAGCATTTT.

This chain links TRBV9 with TRBJ2-1; 9 nucleotides line up with TRBD1. The germline CDR1 and CDR2 sequences are SGDLS and YYNGEE. The J segment lost 6 bases and the V segment lost 3 bases, leaving 19 bases of the junction unmatched. The CDR3 extends over 19 amino acids. CDR3 protein: CASSALPFNPGDRVNEQFF. The DNA for the CDR3 is TGTGCCAGCAGCGCCCTTCCATTTAACCCCGGGGACAGGGTCAATGAGCAGTTCTTC.

This clonotype was recorded a few times. The chain links TRBV5-1 to TRBJ1-2; tentative D call: TRBD1 (6 bases). This CDR3 has 14 residues. V lost 0 bases and J lost 4, with 10 bases in between. Germline V gene data show CDR1 as SGHRS and CDR2 as YFSETQ. The DNA of the CDR3 is TGCGCCAGCAGCTTGGCGGACAGCGGCTATGGCTACACCTTC. It encodes CASSLADSGYGYTF.

This clonotype was seen a handful of times. This chain connects TRBV5-1 to TRBJ2-7; 8 bases are a match to TRBD2. This CDR3 comprises 14 residues. CDR1 is SGHRS, CDR2 YFSETQ, per germline. The ends lost 4 bases at V and 7 bases at J; junction bases unmatched: 10. CDR3 sequence reads: CASSTERGSGEQYF. The CDR3 DNA follows: TGCGCCAGCAGCACCGAGCGGGGGTCGGGTGAGCAGTACTTC.

This clonotype was found a few times. The CDR3 protein is CASSDRKGYGYTF. Written as DNA, the CDR3 is TGTGCCAGTAGTGACAGAAAAGGCTATGGCTACACCTTC. The rearrangement links TRBV19 to TRBJ1-2, with D tentatively TRBD1 (5 bases). The CDR3 extends over 13 amino acids. V was trimmed by 5 bases and J by 4 bases, leaving 11 bases between them. The V gene's germline CDR1 is LNHDA and CDR2 SQIVND (reference sequence). The complete variable domain, with remaining parts taken from reference TRBV19 and TRBJ1-2, reads DGGITQSPKYLFRKEGQNVTLSCEQNLNHDAMYWYRQDPGQGLRLIYYSQIVNDFQKGDIAEGYSVSREKKESFPLTVTSAQKNPTAFYLCASSDRKGYGYTFGSGTRLTVV.

This clonotype has a handful of counts. The chain employs TRBV9 and TRBJ2-7; the match to TRBD1 covers 7 bases. The CDR3 length is 15 residues. The germline V gene encodes CDR1 SGDLS and CDR2 YYNGEE. The V segment lost 3 bases and the J segment 0 bases; nucleotides outside the gene matches: 6. The CDR3: CASSGTTGNSYEQYF. The CDR3 DNA reads TGTGCCAGCAGCGGCACGACAGGGAACTCCTACGAGCAGTACTTC.

V usage is TRBV7-9 and J usage is TRBJ1-2, with a tentative D call TRBD1 (6 bases). The V end lost 1 base, the J end lost 12 bases, and 12 bases lay between the germline ends. The CDR3 has 12 residues. CDR1 and CDR2 (germline): SEHNR, FQNEAQ (reference sequence). CDR3 in DNA: TGTGCCAGCAGCTTAGACCGACAGGTTCACACCTTC. Its protein is CASSLDRQVHTF.

This clonotype was observed many times. The V and J genes are TRBV5-6 and TRBJ2-7; no clear D. The CDR3 runs to 16 residues. CDR1 and CDR2 (germline): SGHDT, YYEEEE. Trimming removed 0 bases from V and 3 bases from J, with 16 bases in between. The CDR3 region is CASSLGSRFSSYEQYF. As DNA, the CDR3 is TGTGCCAGCAGCTTGGGTAGCAGGTTTTCAAGCTACGAGCAGTACTTC.

This chain joins TRBV15 and TRBJ1-5; no definite D call. This CDR3 region has 13 residues. CDR1 is LNHNV and CDR2 is YYDKDF in the germline V gene (reference sequence). V was pared by 7 bases and J by 4 bases, with 11 bases between. The CDR3 sequence: CATTTGINQPQHF. CDR3 in DNA: TGTGCCACCACCACGGGGATTAATCAGCCCCAGCATTTT.

This clonotype was recorded a few times. The chain recombines TRBV2 with TRBJ1-6; D perhaps matches TRBD1 (6 bases). Germline lookup yields CDR1 SNHLY and CDR2 FYNNEI. There are 13 residues in the CDR3. V lost 8 bases and J 4 bases, leaving 9 bases between the germline ends. The CDR3 loop is CASRTEYNSPLHF. The CDR3 coding sequence is TGTGCCAGCCGGACAGAATATAATTCACCCCTCCACTTT.

The V call is TRBV6-5, the J call TRBJ1-2, with TRBD1 identical over 8 bases. Germline V CDR1 and CDR2: MNHEY, SVGAGI. The CDR3 consists of 16 residues. V lost 5 bases, J lost 4 bases, and 12 bases stayed unmatched. CDR3 loop: CASSTGTGSWGYGYTF. CDR3 DNA sequence: TGTGCCAGCAGTACCGGGACAGGTTCCTGGGGCTATGGCTACACCTTC.

This clonotype showed up many times. The V and J genes are TRBV4-1 and TRBJ2-5; 10 nucleotides agree with TRBD2. Germline V lookup: CDR1 MGHRA, CDR2 YSYEKL. After removal of 4 bases from V and 3 bases from J, the junction contained 5 bases not matched to a gene. The CDR3 sequence is 15 residues long. CDR3 DNA sequence: TGCGCCAGCAGCCCCGGGCTAGCGGGGGAAGAGACCCAGTACTTC. It yields the protein CASSPGLAGEETQYF.

The rearrangement uses TRBV7-2 and TRBJ1-6, with D hard to call. There are 17 residues in the CDR3. V was cut by 0 bases and J by 3 bases, with 12 bases left in between. CDR1 is SGHTA, CDR2 FQGNSA, per germline. The CDR3 spells CASSLAALQSYNSPLHF. The CDR3 DNA is TGTGCCAGCAGCTTAGCGGCACTCCAGAGCTATAATTCACCCCTCCACTTT.

V usage is TRBV7-2 and J usage is TRBJ2-3; 10 nucleotides match TRBD2. CDR3 length: 16 residues. V was pared by 7 bases and J by 0 bases, with 7 bases of the junction left unmatched. Germline loops: CDR1 SGHTA, CDR2 FQGNSA. CDR3 amino acids: CASIRAGGLSTDTQYF. For the CDR3, the DNA is TGTGCCAGCATACGAGCGGGGGGGCTAAGCACAGATACGCAGTATTTT.